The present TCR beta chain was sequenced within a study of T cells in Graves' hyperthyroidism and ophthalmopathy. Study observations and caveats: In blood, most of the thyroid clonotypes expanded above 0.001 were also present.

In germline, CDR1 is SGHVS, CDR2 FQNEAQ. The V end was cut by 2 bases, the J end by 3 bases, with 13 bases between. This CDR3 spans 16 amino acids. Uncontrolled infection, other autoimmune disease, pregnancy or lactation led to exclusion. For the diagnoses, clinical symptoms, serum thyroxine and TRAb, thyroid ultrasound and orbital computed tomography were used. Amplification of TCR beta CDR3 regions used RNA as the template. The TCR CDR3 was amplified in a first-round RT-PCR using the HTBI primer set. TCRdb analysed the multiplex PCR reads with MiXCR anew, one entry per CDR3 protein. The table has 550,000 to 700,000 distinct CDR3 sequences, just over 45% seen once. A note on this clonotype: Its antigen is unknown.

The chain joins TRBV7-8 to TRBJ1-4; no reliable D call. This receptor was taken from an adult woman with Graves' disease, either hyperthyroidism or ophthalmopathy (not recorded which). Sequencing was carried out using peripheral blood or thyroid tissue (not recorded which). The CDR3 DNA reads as TGTGCCAGCAGCTTATTATCGACTTCACCTAATGAAAAACTGTTTTTT. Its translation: CASSLLSTSPNEKLFF.